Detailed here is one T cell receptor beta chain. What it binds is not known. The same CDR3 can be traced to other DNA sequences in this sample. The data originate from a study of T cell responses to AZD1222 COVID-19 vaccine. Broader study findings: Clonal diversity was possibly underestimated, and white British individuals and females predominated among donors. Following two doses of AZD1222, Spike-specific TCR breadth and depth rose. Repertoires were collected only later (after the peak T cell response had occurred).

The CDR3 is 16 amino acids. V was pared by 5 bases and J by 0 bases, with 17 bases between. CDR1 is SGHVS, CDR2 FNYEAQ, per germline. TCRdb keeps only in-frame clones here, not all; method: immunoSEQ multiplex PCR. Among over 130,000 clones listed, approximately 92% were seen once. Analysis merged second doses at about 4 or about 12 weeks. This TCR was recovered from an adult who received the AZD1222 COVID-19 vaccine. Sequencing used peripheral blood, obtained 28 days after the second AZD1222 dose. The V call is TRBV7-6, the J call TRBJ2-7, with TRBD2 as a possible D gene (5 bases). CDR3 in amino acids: CASSPRTGISSYEQYF. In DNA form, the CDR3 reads TGTGCCAGCAGCCCGAGGACCGGGATAAGCTCCTACGAGCAGTACTTC.